This TCR beta chain comes out of a study of T cells in Graves' hyperthyroidism and ophthalmopathy. RNA transcripts yielded amplified TCR beta CDR3 regions. The study used the HTBI primer set for a first-round RT-PCR of the TCR CDR3. TCRdb re-called the multiplex PCR reads with MiXCR, one entry per CDR3 protein. The repertoire consists of roughly 740,000 distinct CDR3 sequences, with around 17% occurring once and the leading ten covering under 10%. This clonotype came up once. The germline V and J ends were trimmed by 3 bases and 0 bases, with 8 bases remaining between them. The V gene's germline CDR1 is SGHTA and CDR2 FQGNSA. The CDR3 has 14 residues. Diagnoses used clinical symptoms, serum thyroxine and TRAb, thyroid ultrasound and orbital computed tomography.

The TCR originated in a man aged 18 to 29 with Graves' hyperthyroidism. V gene TRBV7-2 combines with J gene TRBJ1-2, with a tentative D call TRBD1 (6 bases). Sequencing input: blood. The CDR3 is CASSFGQTNYGYTF. CDR3 nucleotide sequence: TGTGCCAGCAGCTTCGGACAGACTAACTATGGCTACACCTTC.